This entry lists 23 T cell receptor beta chains sequenced from one sample in a study of control samples from healthy donors and cancer patients. TCRdb's table, derived via immunoSEQ multiplex PCR, lists solely in-frame clones and lacks some. The sample holds 150,000 or so clones, 93% seen once. The material sequenced was blood. These receptor sequences come from a woman aged 60-75 years in good health.

The chain recombines TRBV12-5 with TRBJ1-4; TRBD1 agrees at 8 bases. This CDR3 spans 17 amino acids. Germline V gene sequence: CDR1 LGHNT, CDR2 FRNRAP. V lost 3 bases and J lost 4; bases outside the gene matches: 10. CDR3 nucleotides: TGTGCTAGTGGTTTCAAGATTGGACAGGGCAGTAATGAAAAACTGTTTTTT. This sequence encodes CASGFKIGQGSNEKLFF.

J is TRBJ2-5 and V is TRBV5-1; maybe TRBD2 (6 bases). With 4 bases removed from V and 4 bases from J, the gap between germline ends came to 23 bases. CDR1 and CDR2 from the germline V gene are SGHRS and YFSETQ. This CDR3 contains 17 residues. CDR3 region: CASSIGGYAEGGETQYF. The CDR3 DNA reads as TGCGCCAGCAGCATTGGGGGGTACGCAGAGGGAGGAGAGACCCAGTACTTC.

The rearrangement links TRBV2 to TRBJ2-7; 8 nucleotides match TRBD1. The CDR3 runs to 16 residues. The V gene's germline CDR1 is SNHLY and CDR2 FYNNEI. The trim removed 1 base at V and 9 bases at J, leaving 14 bases unmatched. In DNA form, the CDR3 reads TGTGCCAGCAGTGAAGGTCGAGGACAGGGTTACTTAGGGCAGTACTTC. This codes for CASSEGRGQGYLGQYF.

The count of this clone is one. The chain joins TRBV29-1 to TRBJ2-7; TRBD1 agrees at 10 bases. CDR1 is SQVTM, CDR2 ANQGSEA, per germline. This CDR3 has 16 residues. The J segment lost 7 bases and the V segment lost 6 bases, leaving 18 bases of the junction unmatched. The CDR3 reads CSVRSALGQGVGEQYF. CDR3 DNA: TGCAGCGTCAGGTCCGCCCTCGGACAGGGGGTTGGGGAGCAGTACTTC.

This rearrangement joins TRBV7-9 to TRBJ1-2; D is uncertain. The CDR3 runs to 11 residues. The V and J ends lost 7 bases and 6 bases respectively, with 9 bases between them. Germline CDR1 is SEHNR and CDR2 is FQNEAQ (reference sequence). The chain's CDR3 is CASTFLHGYTF. CDR3 coding DNA: TGTGCCAGCACTTTCCTACATGGCTACACCTTC.

V gene TRBV7-9 combines with J gene TRBJ2-3; TRBD2 aligns across 16 bases. The V segment lost 6 bases and the J segment 3 bases; nucleotides outside the gene matches: 6. The germline CDR1 and CDR2 sequences are SEHNR and FQNEAQ (reference sequence). The CDR3 has 17 residues. The CDR3 protein is CASSSGTSGGATDTQYF. CDR3 in DNA: TGTGCCAGCAGTTCCGGGACTAGCGGGGGGGCAACAGATACGCAGTATTTT. The variable domain in full, completed from reference TRBV7-9 and TRBJ2-3, reads DTGVSQNPRHKITKRGQNVTFRCDPISEHNRLYWYRQTLGQGPEFLTYFQNEAQLEKSRLLSDRFSAERPKGSFSTLEIQRTEQGDSAMYLCASSSGTSGGATDTQYFGPGTRLTVL.

The chain couples TRBV4-1 to TRBJ1-1, with D possibly matching TRBD1 (5 bases). Germline V gives CDR1 MGHRA, CDR2 YSYEKL. With 4 bases removed from V and 3 bases from J, the gap between germline ends came to 24 bases. This CDR3 region has 18 residues. As DNA, the CDR3 is TGCGCCAGCAGCCGAAGGGACCTATCAGGGCATGTGGACACTGAAGCTTTCTTT. It is translated as CASSRRDLSGHVDTEAFF.

This clone was observed once. The genes are TRBV19 and TRBJ1-6; the D is unclear. Trimming took off 5 bases at V and 0 bases at J, with 11 bases between the two ends. Per the germline V gene, CDR1 is LNHDA and CDR2 is SQIVND (reference sequence). This CDR3 is built from 16 residues. The CDR3, as DNA: TGTGCCAGTAGTCCCCAGGAGAGCTCCTATAATTCACCCCTCCACTTT. Encoded protein: CASSPQESSYNSPLHF.

The chain combines TRBV19 with TRBJ2-7; TRBD1 is a possible D gene (6 bases). This CDR3 region has 12 residues. With 5 bases removed from V and 5 bases from J, the gap between germline ends came to 10 bases. Germline assignment: CDR1 LNHDA and CDR2 SQIVND (reference sequence). CDR3 protein: CASSFQGNEQYF. CDR3 coding DNA: TGTGCCAGTAGTTTTCAGGGGAACGAGCAGTACTTC. The whole variable domain, remainder taken from reference TRBV19 and TRBJ2-7, is DGGITQSPKYLFRKEGQNVTLSCEQNLNHDAMYWYRQDPGQGLRLIYYSQIVNDFQKGDIAEGYSVSREKKESFPLTVTSAQKNPTAFYLCASSFQGNEQYFGPGTRLTVT.

This clone was detected only once. V gene TRBV24-1 combines with J gene TRBJ2-1; 8 bases agree with TRBD1. Germline-derived CDR1 and CDR2 are KGHDR and SFDVKD. The CDR3 is 13 amino acids. V gave up 3 bases and J gave up 14 bases; unmatched junction bases: 8. The CDR3 DNA sequence: TGTGCCACCAGTGATATCGACAGGGGAGTTAAGTTCTTC. It is translated as CATSDIDRGVKFF.

The gene calls are TRBV9 and TRBJ1-1; 9 bases align to TRBD1. The CDR3 spans 18 residues. Trimming cost V 0 bases and J 4 bases; bases outside gene matches: 13. From germline, CDR1 is SGDLS and CDR2 YYNGEE. As DNA, the CDR3 is TGTGCCAGCAGCGTAGGTCTTGGGACAGGGCTGGATAGCACTGAAGCTTTCTTT. Translation: CASSVGLGTGLDSTEAFF. Combining the CDR3 with reference TRBV9 and TRBJ1-1 gives the whole variable domain DSGVTQTPKHLITATGQRVTLRCSPRSGDLSVYWYQQSLDQGLQFLIQYYNGEERAKGNILERFSAQQFPDLHSELNLSSLELGDSALYFCASSVGLGTGLDSTEAFFGQGTRLTVV.

V and J are TRBV29-1 and TRBJ2-1; unclear D gene. V was shortened by 0 bases and J by 2 bases, with 5 bases between the two germline ends. This CDR3 spans 13 amino acids. CDR1 SQVTM and CDR2 ANQGSEA come from the germline V gene. The CDR3 DNA sequence: TGCAGCGTTGAAGATGGGACCTACAATGAGCAGTTCTTC. The encoded protein is CSVEDGTYNEQFF.

The chain is built from TRBV27 and TRBJ1-2; maybe TRBD1 (6 bases). Germline V gene sequence: CDR1 MNHEY, CDR2 SMNVEV (reference sequence). V lost 4 bases and J 1 base, leaving 22 bases between the germline ends. This CDR3 spans 18 amino acids. The CDR3 here is CASSYLLTSTGINYGYTF. The CDR3 nucleotides are TGTGCCAGCAGTTACCTCCTGACTTCGACAGGAATTAACTATGGCTACACCTTC.

J is TRBJ1-2 and V is TRBV6-6; D might be TRBD1 (6 bases). The V and J ends lost 2 bases and 7 bases respectively, with 11 bases between them. Germline V gene data show CDR1 as MNHNY and CDR2 as SVGAGI (reference sequence). This CDR3 is 13 amino acids long. Here the CDR3 reads CASSYREGGGYTF. The DNA for the CDR3 is TGTGCCAGCAGTTACAGGGAGGGGGGTGGCTACACCTTC.

The chain combines TRBV6-2 or TRBV6-3 with TRBJ2-7, with D uncertain. CDR3 length equals 17 residues. V was clipped by 0 bases and J by 5 bases, with 20 bases between them. Germline CDR1 MNHEY, CDR2 SVGEGT. The CDR3 loop reads CASSYSKWRFQEDEQYF. The CDR3 nucleotides are TGTGCCAGCAGTTACTCGAAGTGGCGATTCCAGGAAGACGAGCAGTACTTC.

This chain joins TRBV5-1 and TRBJ1-5, with D unclear. Trimming pared 4 bases from V and 6 bases from J, leaving 20 bases between. Per germline, CDR1 SGHRS and CDR2 YFSETQ. The CDR3 length is 16 residues. Written as DNA, the CDR3 is TGCGCCAGCAGCCCGGGAGATAGTGGGCGAAGTCAGCCCCAGCATTTT. This gives the protein CASSPGDSGRSQPQHF. Full variable domain (missing parts from reference TRBV5-1 and TRBJ1-5): KAGVTQTPRYLIKTRGQQVTLSCSPISGHRSVSWYQQTPGQGLQFLFEYFSETQRNKGNFPGRFSGRQFSNSRSEMNVSTLELGDSALYLCASSPGDSGRSQPQHFGDGTRLSIL.

V usage is TRBV4-1 and J usage is TRBJ1-5, with a possible D match to TRBD1 (5 bases). Germline V gives CDR1 MGHRA, CDR2 YSYEKL. This CDR3 is 16 amino acids long. The V gene lost 4 bases and the J gene lost 3 bases, with 16 bases spanning the gap. The CDR3 DNA follows: TGCGCCAGCAGCCCCGGGACCGACCCTTCCAATCAGCCCCAGCATTTT. The encoded protein is CASSPGTDPSNQPQHF.

The chain joins TRBV4-1 to TRBJ1-1, with 7 bases aligning to TRBD1. In germline, CDR1 is MGHRA, CDR2 YSYEKL. This CDR3 contains 18 residues. V gave up 0 bases and J gave up 1 base; unmatched junction bases: 11. CDR3 nucleotides: TGCGCCAGCAGCCAAGACCGAGGACAGGCCGTATGGAACACTGAAGCTTTCTTT. The encoded protein is CASSQDRGQAVWNTEAFF.

This chain links TRBV7-2 with TRBJ2-3; the match to TRBD2 covers 11 bases. After removal of 6 bases from V and 5 bases from J, the junction contained 7 bases not matched to a gene. This CDR3 has 15 amino acids. The germline V gene encodes CDR1 SGHTA and CDR2 FQGNSA. The CDR3 sequence is CASRLGLAAGDTQYF. The CDR3 DNA is TGTGCCAGCAGGTTGGGACTAGCGGCGGGAGATACGCAGTATTTT.

V gene TRBV19 combines with J gene TRBJ2-2; perhaps TRBD2 as D (5 bases). This CDR3 has 14 residues. Germline V gives CDR1 LNHDA, CDR2 SQIVND (reference sequence). The V gene lost 9 bases and the J gene lost 0 bases, with 11 bases spanning the gap. The chain's CDR3 is CASRLLANTGELFF. The CDR3 DNA is TGTGCCAGCCGACTACTAGCGAACACCGGGGAGCTGTTTTTT. The whole variable domain, remainder taken from reference TRBV19 and TRBJ2-2, is DGGITQSPKYLFRKEGQNVTLSCEQNLNHDAMYWYRQDPGQGLRLIYYSQIVNDFQKGDIAEGYSVSREKKESFPLTVTSAQKNPTAFYLCASRLLANTGELFFGEGSRLTVL.

This clone was observed once. V and J are TRBV27 and TRBJ2-3, with 8 bases identical to TRBD2. The V gene's germline CDR1 is MNHEY and CDR2 SMNVEV (reference sequence). CDR3 length: 14 residues. The trim removed 9 bases at V and 0 bases at J, leaving 5 bases unmatched. CDR3 residues: CASSGTRSTDTQYF. The CDR3 DNA follows: TGTGCCAGTTCCGGGACTAGGAGCACAGATACGCAGTATTTT.

The chain is built from TRBV7-7 and TRBJ2-5; TRBD1 or TRBD2 may be the D gene (5 bases each). The CDR3 sequence is 15 residues long. The ends were cut back, 3 bases at V and 4 bases at J, with 15 bases in the middle. Germline assignment: CDR1 SSHAT and CDR2 FNYEAQ (reference sequence). CDR3 bases: TGTGCCAGCAGCTTGGGGACCAGGGAAGGAGAGACCCAGTACTTC. Its protein is CASSLGTREGETQYF.

The chain combines TRBV12-5 with TRBJ2-7; D not certain. Trimming shortened V by 2 bases and J by 3 bases, and 29 bases separated the two germline ends. This CDR3 contains 20 residues. CDR1 LGHNT and CDR2 FRNRAP come from the germline V gene. CDR3 bases: TGTGCTAGTGGTTTGCCGACGGCCCAAAGAGAGGCTTTACGGTACTACGAGCAGTACTTC. Its translation: CASGLPTAQREALRYYEQYF.